The 22 T cell receptor beta chains in this list originate from one sample, sequenced in a study of T-cell reconstitution after alpha-beta-depleted transplantation in children. This sample's TCRbeta library carried unique molecular identifier barcodes. Each CDR3 protein is one row after TCRdb ran MiXCR on the PCR reads. The sample comprises about 480,000 distinct CDR3 sequences, 9.5% to 15% of which are singletons, and more than 5.5% rests with the top ten. The starting material was PBMCs from the stem cell graft donor, obtained from the stem cell graft. The receptors derive from a human donor who donated a stem cell graft to a child with combined immunodeficiency.

At least ten counts were recorded for this clonotype. Here the CDR3 reads CASSGYIPVSGPLHF. In DNA form, the CDR3 reads TGTGCCAGCAGTGGATACATACCGGTCTCCGGCCCCCTCCACTTT. The chain combines TRBV2 with TRBJ1-6, with D unclear. Per the germline V gene, CDR1 is SNHLY and CDR2 is FYNNEI. The CDR3 has 15 amino acids. Trimming stripped 4 bases from V and 13 bases from J, with 20 bases between. Variable domain in full (rest from reference TRBV2 and TRBJ1-6): EPEVTQTPSHQVTQMGQEVILRCVPISNHLYFYWYRQILGQKVEFLVSFYNNEISEKSEIFDDQFSVERPDGSNFTLKIRSTKLEDSAMYFCASSGYIPVSGPLHFGNGTRLTVT.

The chain combines TRBV7-2 with TRBJ1-1; D is ambiguous. V gave up 2 bases and J gave up 5 bases, with 15 bases separating them. CDR3 size: 15 residues. In germline, CDR1 is SGHTA, CDR2 FQGNSA. The CDR3 sequence: CASSLTAGSSTEAFF. The CDR3 nucleotides read TGTGCCAGCAGCTTAACGGCAGGATCTAGTACTGAAGCTTTCTTT.

This clonotype appeared many times. This rearrangement joins TRBV12-3 or TRBV12-4 to TRBJ2-1, with 14 positions matching TRBD2. The CDR3 totals 15 residues. V was pared by 5 bases and J by 8 bases, with 5 bases of the junction left unmatched. The DNA of the CDR3 is TGTGCCAGCAGTCAGGGACTAGCGGGAGTCGATGAGCAGTTCTTC. Its protein product is CASSQGLAGVDEQFF.

The rearrangement uses TRBV9 and TRBJ2-5, with TRBD2 identical over 9 bases. The J segment lost 5 bases and the V segment lost 3 bases, leaving 11 bases of the junction unmatched. Germline assignment: CDR1 SGDLS and CDR2 YYNGEE. The CDR3 is made up of 16 amino acids. CDR3 sequence: CASSGRASGTQETQYF. The CDR3 DNA reads TGTGCCAGCAGCGGTAGGGCTAGCGGGACTCAGGAGACCCAGTACTTC.

V gene TRBV5-1 combines with J gene TRBJ2-5; 7 positions match TRBD1. J gave up 0 bases and V 4 bases, and 3 bases lay outside the gene matches. Per germline, CDR1 SGHRS and CDR2 YFSETQ. CDR3 length: 14 amino acids. CDR3 protein: CASSRGTDQETQYF. DNA for the CDR3: TGCGCCAGCAGCCGAGGGACAGACCAAGAGACCCAGTACTTC.

At least ten counts were recorded for this clonotype. CDR3 DNA: TGCAGTGCTAGGACAGGGGAAGAGGTCTACGAGCAGTACTTC. It encodes CSARTGEEVYEQYF. This chain connects TRBV20-1 to TRBJ2-7; 8 bases are a match to TRBD1. Germline V gene lookup returns CDR1 DFQATT and CDR2 SNEGSKA (reference sequence). This CDR3 contains 14 residues. V lost 3 bases and J lost 3; bases outside the gene matches: 7.

This clonotype was detected ten times or more. The chain combines TRBV29-1 with TRBJ1-4; no clear D. The germline CDR1 and CDR2 sequences are SQVTM and ANQGSEA. The CDR3 contains 13 residues. The V end was cut by 4 bases, the J end by 6 bases, with 12 bases between. Written as DNA, the CDR3 is TGCAGCGTTGGAATTCACAAGGATGAAAAACTGTTTTTT. It translates to CSVGIHKDEKLFF. The full variable domain, its missing parts supplied by reference TRBV29-1 and TRBJ1-4, is SAVISQKPSRDICQRGTSLTIQCQVDSQVTMMFWYRQQPGQSLTLIATANQGSEATYESGFVIDKFPISRPNLTFSTLTVSNMSPEDSSIYLCSVGIHKDEKLFFGSGTQLSVL.

This clonotype was counted only a few times. This chain uses TRBV12-3 or TRBV12-4 with TRBJ2-2; 10 bases map to TRBD2. The V and J ends lost 2 bases and 7 bases, in that order; junction bases with no gene match: 7. This CDR3 contains 16 residues. CDR3 residues: CASSLYMGLAIGELFF. CDR3 bases: TGTGCCAGCAGTTTATACATGGGACTAGCGATCGGGGAGCTGTTTTTT.

This clonotype has a count of ten or more. The rearrangement uses TRBV29-1 and TRBJ2-5, with TRBD1 matching 12 bases. The V segment lost 6 bases and the J segment 5 bases; nucleotides outside the gene matches: 13. CDR1 is SQVTM, CDR2 ANQGSEA, per germline. The CDR3 sequence is 16 residues long. The CDR3 coding sequence is TGCAGCGTCTCCGGGACAGGGGGCTTGATTGGGGAGACCCAGTACTTC. It yields the protein CSVSGTGGLIGETQYF.

Many counts were recorded for this clonotype. V is TRBV29-1 and J is TRBJ1-2; D unresolved. The CDR3 consists of 13 residues. The V and J ends lost 0 bases and 2 bases respectively, with 7 bases between them. Germline V CDR1 and CDR2: SQVTM, ANQGSEA. This CDR3 is CSVEDPSNYGYTF. In nucleotides, the CDR3 is TGCAGCGTTGAAGATCCTTCAAACTATGGCTACACCTTC.

This clonotype came up a few times. The chain carries TRBV4-3 and TRBJ2-1; TRBD1 matches 7 bases. The CDR3 is 17 residues long. Trimming cost V 0 bases and J 0 bases; bases outside gene matches: 5. Germline V lookup: CDR1 LGHNA, CDR2 YSLEER. The CDR3 nucleotides read TGCGCCAGCAGCCAAGAGGGACAGACGAGCTCCTACAATGAGCAGTTCTTC. Translation: CASSQEGQTSSYNEQFF.

The CDR3 nucleotides are TGTGCCAGCAGCTTGGGGGACGGGAGGTCGGACACTGAAGCTTTCTTT. Translated: CASSLGDGRSDTEAFF. The rearrangement joins TRBV5-6 to TRBJ1-1; the D gene is possibly TRBD1 (5 bases). Trimming stripped 0 bases from V and 3 bases from J, with 15 bases between. Germline loops: CDR1 SGHDT, CDR2 YYEEEE. CDR3 length: 16 residues.

The genes are TRBV29-1 and TRBJ1-1; TRBD1 aligns across 7 bases. This CDR3 is built from 12 residues. Germline V gene data show CDR1 as SQVTM and CDR2 as ANQGSEA. J lost 1 base, V lost 6 bases, and 2 bases had no gene match. CDR3 nucleotide sequence: TGCAGCGTGGGACAGCCGAACACTGAAGCTTTCTTT. Protein sequence: CSVGQPNTEAFF.

This clonotype was seen many times. CDR3 nucleotides: TGTGCCAGCAGGCGGGGACTAGCGTTTTACAATGAGCAGTTCTTC. It translates to CASRRGLAFYNEQFF. The V gene is TRBV28, the J gene TRBJ2-1, with TRBD2 matching over 10 bases. Germline-derived CDR1 and CDR2 are MDHEN and SYDVKM. CDR3 length: 15 amino acids. Losses at the gene ends were 6 bases for V and 4 bases for J; bases not matched to a gene: 6.

V and J are TRBV20-1 and TRBJ2-1; D ambiguous. Germline V gives CDR1 DFQATT, CDR2 SNEGSKA (reference sequence). Trimming stripped 7 bases from V and 3 bases from J, with 13 bases between. CDR3 length: 13 residues. The CDR3 DNA follows: TGCAGTGGTTTCCCCTCCGACTACAATGAGCAGTTCTTC. Protein sequence: CSGFPSDYNEQFF.

V is TRBV7-3 and J is TRBJ1-2; 8 nucleotides align to TRBD1. CDR3 length: 14 residues. V shed 0 bases and J 8 bases; nucleotides not matched to a gene: 5. CDR1 and CDR2 (germline): SGHTA, FQGTGA. This CDR3 reads CASSLTLQGGGYTF. The CDR3 region has the DNA TGTGCCAGCAGCTTAACGTTACAGGGGGGAGGCTACACCTTC.

V gene TRBV7-2 combines with J gene TRBJ2-7; the D gene is possibly TRBD1 (5 bases). CDR3 length: 14 amino acids. Trimming stripped 1 base from V and 3 bases from J, with 10 bases between. Per germline, CDR1 SGHTA and CDR2 FQGNSA. The CDR3 sequence is CASSLEATVYEQYF. The CDR3 nucleotides read TGTGCCAGCAGCTTAGAGGCGACAGTCTACGAGCAGTACTTC.

The V and J genes are TRBV6-1 and TRBJ2-5; possible D gene TRBD1, 6 bases. Deletions cut 6 bases from V and 4 bases from J, with 24 bases between. Germline V gene sequence: CDR1 MNHNS, CDR2 SASEGT. The CDR3 spans 17 residues. CDR3 residues: CASSIFRDTRSIETQYF. CDR3 DNA sequence: TGTGCCAGCAGCATCTTCCGGGACACCAGATCAATAGAGACCCAGTACTTC.

This chain links TRBV2 with TRBJ2-7; D is ambiguous. CDR3 length equals 10 residues. V was trimmed by 4 bases and J by 6 bases, leaving 4 bases between them. The germline V gene has CDR1 SNHLY and CDR2 FYNNEI. The CDR3 DNA follows: TGTGCCAGCAGTGTACGCGAGCAGTACTTC. Translation: CASSVREQYF.

There are many counts of this clonotype. V usage is TRBV29-1 and J usage is TRBJ2-7, with TRBD1 matching 9 bases. V was pared by 4 bases and J by 2 bases, with 3 bases of the junction left unmatched. The germline gives CDR1 SQVTM, CDR2 ANQGSEA. There are 13 residues in the CDR3. The DNA of the CDR3 is TGCAGCGTTGGGAGGACAGGGGCCTACGAGCAGTACTTC. The encoded protein is CSVGRTGAYEQYF.

This clonotype was counted ten times or more. The CDR3 sequence is CASSWSSADTQYF. CDR3 nucleotide sequence: TGTGCCAGCAGTTGGTCTAGCGCAGATACGCAGTATTTT. The chain recombines TRBV27 with TRBJ2-3, with D tentatively TRBD2 (6 bases). The CDR3 covers 13 residues. CDR1 and CDR2 (germline): MNHEY, SMNVEV (reference sequence). V was pared by 4 bases and J by 4 bases, with 9 bases between.

In this sample, this clonotype turned up many times. The chain carries TRBV9 and TRBJ2-1; 11 nucleotides agree with TRBD2. V lost 0 bases, J lost 8 bases, and 4 bases stayed unmatched. Germline loops: CDR1 SGDLS, CDR2 YYNGEE. The CDR3 loop spans 15 amino acids. The CDR3 DNA follows: TGTGCCAGCAGCGTAGGGGTAGCGGGAGGGTATGAGCAGTTCTTC. Protein product: CASSVGVAGGYEQFF. Together with reference TRBV9 and TRBJ2-1, the CDR3 gives the full variable domain: DSGVTQTPKHLITATGQRVTLRCSPRSGDLSVYWYQQSLDQGLQFLIQYYNGEERAKGNILERFSAQQFPDLHSELNLSSLELGDSALYFCASSVGVAGGYEQFFGPGTRLTVL.